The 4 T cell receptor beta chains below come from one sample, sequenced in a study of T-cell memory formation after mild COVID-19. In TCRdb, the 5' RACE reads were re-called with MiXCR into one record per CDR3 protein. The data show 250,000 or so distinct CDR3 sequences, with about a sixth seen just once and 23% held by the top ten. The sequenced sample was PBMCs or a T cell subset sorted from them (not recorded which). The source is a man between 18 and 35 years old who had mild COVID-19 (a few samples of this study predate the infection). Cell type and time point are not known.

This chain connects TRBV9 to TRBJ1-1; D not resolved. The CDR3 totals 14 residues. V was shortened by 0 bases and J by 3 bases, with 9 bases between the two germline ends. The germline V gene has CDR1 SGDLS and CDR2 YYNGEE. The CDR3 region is CASSVGALDTEAFF. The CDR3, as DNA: TGTGCCAGCAGCGTAGGAGCCCTGGACACTGAAGCTTTCTTT.

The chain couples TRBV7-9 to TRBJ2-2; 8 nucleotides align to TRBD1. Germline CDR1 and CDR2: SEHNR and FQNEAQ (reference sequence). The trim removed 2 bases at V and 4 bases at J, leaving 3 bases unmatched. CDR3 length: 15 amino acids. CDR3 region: CASSLRTGSTGELFF. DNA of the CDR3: TGTGCCAGCAGCTTAAGGACAGGGTCCACCGGGGAGCTGTTTTTT.

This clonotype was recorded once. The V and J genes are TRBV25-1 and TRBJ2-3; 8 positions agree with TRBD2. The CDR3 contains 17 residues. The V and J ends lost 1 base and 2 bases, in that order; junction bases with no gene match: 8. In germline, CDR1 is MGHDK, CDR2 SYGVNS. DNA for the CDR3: TGTGCCAGCAGTGAATTGGGACGGGGGGGCTTCACAGATACGCAGTATTTT. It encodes CASSELGRGGFTDTQYF.

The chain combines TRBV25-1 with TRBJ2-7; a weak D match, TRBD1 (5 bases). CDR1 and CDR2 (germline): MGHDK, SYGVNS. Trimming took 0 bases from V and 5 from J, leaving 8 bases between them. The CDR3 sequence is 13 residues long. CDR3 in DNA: TGTGCCAGCAGTGAATACGGCAGGGACGAGCAGTACTTC. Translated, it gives CASSEYGRDEQYF.